Following are 20 T cell receptor beta chains from one sample sequenced in a study of cytomegalovirus exposure and HLA in healthy donors. This PCR relied on a set of 60 Vbeta primers and 13 Jbeta primers. This table comes from immunoSEQ multiplex PCR, and its TCRdb copy is limited to in-frame clones, with some not included. This sample carries fewer than 200,000 clones, about 80% of them seen once, and the ten largest clones take over 2%. Sequencing was carried out using PBMCs. The receptors stem from a female donor in good health and CMV-seronegative.

The rearrangement joins TRBV2 to TRBJ2-7, with 8 bases lining up with TRBD1. The CDR3 extends over 15 amino acids. The germline V gene encodes CDR1 SNHLY and CDR2 FYNNEI. J gave up 0 bases and V 7 bases, and 8 bases lay outside the gene matches. CDR3: CASTWTGTSSYEQYF. CDR3 sequence (DNA): TGTGCCAGCACCTGGACAGGGACCAGCTCCTACGAGCAGTACTTC.

This chain links TRBV5-6 with TRBJ2-1; 11 nucleotides line up with TRBD2. Germline assignment: CDR1 SGHDT and CDR2 YYEEEE. V shed 3 bases and J 6 bases; nucleotides not matched to a gene: 2. The CDR3 runs 14 residues. The CDR3 reads CASSYGTSGNEQFF. DNA of the CDR3: TGTGCCAGCAGCTATGGGACTAGCGGCAATGAGCAGTTCTTC.

The gene calls are TRBV5-1 and TRBJ2-7; perhaps TRBD2 as D (5 bases). The ends were cut back, 1 base at V and 2 bases at J, with 13 bases in the middle. The germline gives CDR1 SGHRS, CDR2 YFSETQ. The CDR3 is made up of 15 amino acids. CDR3 in DNA: TGCGCCAGCAGCTTGTTCTCGGGGAGCGCCTACGAGCAGTACTTC. It codes for CASSLFSGSAYEQYF.

The genes are TRBV2 and TRBJ2-7, with D hard to call. The CDR3 is 12 residues long. Looked up from germline, CDR1 is SNHLY and CDR2 is FYNNEI. V was trimmed by 6 bases and J by 3 bases, leaving 9 bases between them. The CDR3 spells CASSRVDYEQYF. Written as DNA, the CDR3 is TGTGCCAGCAGCCGGGTAGACTACGAGCAGTACTTC.

The chain couples TRBV30 to TRBJ1-2, with D uncertain. V lost 4 bases and J 2 bases, leaving 14 bases between the germline ends. Germline CDR1 and CDR2: GTSNPN and SVGIG (reference sequence). The CDR3 sequence is 14 residues long. For the CDR3, the DNA is TGTGCCTGGACCCCGAGCCGAACCAACTATGGCTACACCTTC. It is translated as CAWTPSRTNYGYTF.

The V call is TRBV6-1, the J call TRBJ1-5; no firm D call. The CDR3 totals 11 residues. Germline loops: CDR1 MNHNS, CDR2 SASEGT. The germline V and J ends were trimmed by 3 bases and 7 bases, with 4 bases remaining between them. CDR3 loop: CASSDLQPQHF. The CDR3 nucleotides read TGTGCCAGCAGTGACTTACAGCCCCAGCATTTT.

The V call is TRBV10-2, the J call TRBJ2-3; TRBD2 is a possible D gene (6 bases). The CDR3 is made up of 15 amino acids. In germline, CDR1 is WSHSY, CDR2 SAAADI. Between the trimmed V and J ends, which lost 3 bases and 0 bases, there was a span of 10 bases. This chain's CDR3 is CASSDRGGSTDTQYF. Here the CDR3 DNA reads TGCGCCAGCAGTGATCGGGGAGGCAGCACAGATACGCAGTATTTT.

The V gene is TRBV29-1, the J gene TRBJ1-1, with D maybe TRBD1 (5 bases). The length of the CDR3 is 12 residues. The germline CDR1 and CDR2 sequences are SQVTM and ANQGSEA. Trimming cost V 7 bases and J 5 bases, with 14 bases left between them. CDR3 loop: CSATRAGTEAFF. CDR3 nucleotide sequence: TGCAGCGCTACAAGGGCAGGGACTGAAGCTTTCTTT.

The chain links TRBV7-6 to TRBJ1-4; perhaps TRBD1 as D (6 bases). The V end lost 0 bases, the J end lost 8 bases, and 19 bases lay between the germline ends. CDR3 length equals 17 residues. Per germline, CDR1 SGHVS and CDR2 FNYEAQ. CDR3 amino acids: CASSLATDSTGGEKLFF. CDR3 DNA: TGTGCCAGCAGCTTAGCAACGGACAGTACAGGTGGGGAAAAACTGTTTTTT.

This chain uses TRBV6-5 with TRBJ1-6; D is undetermined. Germline values: CDR1 MNHEY, CDR2 SVGAGI. There are 14 residues in the CDR3. V lost 5 bases, J lost 7 bases, and 12 bases lay in between. The CDR3 loop is CASSVGSTNSPLHF. As DNA, the CDR3 is TGTGCCAGCAGTGTGGGCAGTACAAATTCACCCCTCCACTTT.

The J gene is TRBJ2-7, the V gene TRBV7-2, with TRBD2 identical over 9 bases. Germline CDR1 and CDR2: SGHTA and FQGNSA. This CDR3 has 15 amino acids. V gave up 6 bases and J gave up 2 bases; unmatched junction bases: 8. CDR3 DNA: TGTGCCAGCAGGGTAGAGCGGGGGGCGGCCTACGAGCAGTACTTC. Translation gives CASRVERGAAYEQYF.

This clone was detected a few times. The chain joins TRBV4-1 to TRBJ1-6, with a weak D call TRBD1 (5 bases). V was cut by 4 bases and J by 10 bases, with 11 bases left in between. This CDR3 has 13 amino acids. CDR1 and CDR2 from the germline V gene are MGHRA and YSYEKL. This CDR3 is CASSRRGGSPLHF. The CDR3 region has the DNA TGCGCCAGCAGCCGAAGGGGTGGGTCACCCCTCCACTTT.

CDR3 bases: TGTGCCAGTAGCCGGGGGTATAGCAATCAGCCCCAGCATTTT. It codes for CASSRGYSNQPQHF. The chain couples TRBV19 to TRBJ1-5, with D maybe TRBD1 (5 bases). In germline, CDR1 is LNHDA, CDR2 SQIVND (reference sequence). This CDR3 region has 14 residues. Trimming removed 6 bases at V and 0 bases at J, with 9 bases between.

The rearrangement links TRBV29-1 to TRBJ1-1, with a weak D call TRBD1 (5 bases). Per the germline V gene, CDR1 is SQVTM and CDR2 is ANQGSEA. The length of the CDR3 is 14 residues. Trimming cost V 2 bases and J 7 bases, with 17 bases left between them. CDR3: CSVEPPQWGGEAFF. The CDR3 DNA is TGCAGCGTTGAACCTCCCCAATGGGGGGGTGAAGCTTTCTTT.

This clone was counted a single time. The chain combines TRBV7-9 with TRBJ2-4, with no clear D. From germline, CDR1 is SEHNR and CDR2 FQNEAQ (reference sequence). With 3 bases removed from V and 3 bases from J, the gap between germline ends came to 15 bases. This CDR3 has 16 amino acids. The CDR3 sequence: CASSFLSQTDKNIQYF. The CDR3 bases are TGTGCCAGCAGCTTTCTTAGTCAAACCGACAAAAACATTCAGTACTTC.

The chain joins TRBV25-1 to TRBJ2-1; no definite D call. Germline V gene lookup returns CDR1 MGHDK and CDR2 SYGVNS. V lost 3 bases and J lost 3, with 6 bases in between. The CDR3 contains 13 residues. The chain's CDR3 is CASSDTFYNEQFF. The CDR3 region has the DNA TGTGCCAGCAGTGATACTTTCTACAATGAGCAGTTCTTC.

The chain carries TRBV7-2 and TRBJ2-3; possible D gene TRBD2, 5 bases. CDR1 is SGHTA and CDR2 is FQGNSA in the germline V gene. This CDR3 spans 15 amino acids. The ends were cut back, 1 base at V and 2 bases at J, with 10 bases in the middle. DNA of the CDR3: TGTGCCAGCAGCTTAGGAGGGTCCCACACAGATACGCAGTATTTT. This codes for CASSLGGSHTDTQYF.

The chain links TRBV2 to TRBJ2-5, with 15 bases that match TRBD2. CDR1 and CDR2 from the germline V gene are SNHLY and FYNNEI. J lost 1 base, V lost 6 bases, and 3 bases had no gene match. The CDR3 is 16 residues long. CDR3 in amino acids: CASRTGLAGGQETQYF. In nucleotides, the CDR3 is TGTGCCAGCAGGACGGGACTAGCGGGGGGCCAAGAGACCCAGTACTTC.

The genes are TRBV15 and TRBJ2-7, with a weak D call TRBD2 (7 bases). Germline values: CDR1 LNHNV, CDR2 YYDKDF (reference sequence). The CDR3 totals 16 residues. V was pared by 5 bases and J by 3 bases, with 20 bases between. The CDR3 region has the DNA TGTGCCACCAGCTGGGGGGGCGCAGGCATGAACTACGAGCAGTACTTC. Residues: CATSWGGAGMNYEQYF. Based on the CDR3 plus reference TRBV15 and TRBJ2-7, the full variable domain is DAMVIQNPRYQVTQFGKPVTLSCSQTLNHNVMYWYQQKSSQAPKLLFHYYDKDFNNEADTPDNFQSRRPNTSFCFLDIRSPGLGDTAMYLCATSWGGAGMNYEQYFGPGTRLTVT.

The sample holds one count of this clone. V is TRBV9 and J is TRBJ2-1; D is uncertain. The CDR3 is 14 residues long. Germline assignment: CDR1 SGDLS and CDR2 YYNGEE. Trimming shortened V by 6 bases and J by 0 bases, and 10 bases separated the two germline ends. CDR3 amino acids: CASTATSSYNEQFF. The CDR3 DNA reads TGTGCCAGCACAGCGACCAGCTCCTACAATGAGCAGTTCTTC. The whole variable domain, filled in from reference TRBV9 and TRBJ2-1, reads DSGVTQTPKHLITATGQRVTLRCSPRSGDLSVYWYQQSLDQGLQFLIQYYNGEERAKGNILERFSAQQFPDLHSELNLSSLELGDSALYFCASTATSSYNEQFFGPGTRLTVL.